This T cell receptor (beta chain) was retrieved from a study of regulatory T cells in long-lasting Graves disease. The authors built TCR beta libraries using iRepertoire HTBI primers and Arm-PCR of CDR3 regions. Per the original data handling: From all samples, identification returned 12 to 15 TRBJ and approximately 62 TRBV segments. TCRdb used MiXCR to reprocess the multiplex PCR reads, holding one entry per CDR3 protein. The V and J calls and clone size are TCRdb's, not the authors'. This sample yields 350,000 to 500,000 distinct CDR3 sequences, of which roughly 15% are seen a single time; approximately 17% belongs to the top ten. As for time point: newly diagnosed GD, antithyroid drugs for less than 3 months. Following extraction of RNA from PBMCs, that RNA was used to make the TCR library. As to this clonotype: A much bigger clone sits one base away, suggesting this may be a read error.

Germline loops: CDR1 MNHEY, CDR2 SMNVEV (reference sequence). The length of the CDR3 is 13 residues. This same sample was also taken into another study, of T cells in Graves' hyperthyroidism and ophthalmopathy. That work states: Newly diagnosed hyperthyroidism, duration under 2 months, in patients aged 18 to 65.

This specimen consisted of peripheral blood mononuclear cells (PBMCs), obtained at new diagnosis, from a patient treated with antithyroid drugs. The chain carries TRBV27 and TRBJ2-7; possible D gene TRBD2, 7 bases. This sequence originates from a woman aged 45-60 years with Graves disease. DNA for the CDR3: TGTGCCAGCAGTTTAAGGAGGGGGGGCGAGCAGTGCTTC. Its translation is CASSLRRGGEQCF.